The source of this T cell receptor (beta chain) is a study of blood T cell repertoires in COVID-19. Study in general: Both acute and convalescent COVID-19 samples were obtained from the United States, Italy and Spain.

Using immunoSEQ multiplex PCR, the repertoire was profiled, and TCRdb retains in-frame clones only, with some absent. The sample consists of roughly 150,000 clones, around 80% of them appearing once. Germline V lookup: CDR1 MNHEY, CDR2 SMNVEV (reference sequence). The CDR3 sequence is 15 residues long. Trimming at V came to 2 bases and at J to 6 bases, leaving 4 bases not matched to a gene. The chain joins TRBV27 to TRBJ1-6; 7 nucleotides match TRBD1. The sequencing input was PBMCs or T cells enriched from blood (not recorded which). This clonotype originated in a man aged 45-65 years who had recovered from COVID-19. This chain's CDR3 is CASSLTTGFNSPLHF. Written as DNA, the CDR3 is TGTGCCAGCAGTTTAACGACAGGGTTTAATTCACCCCTCCACTTT.